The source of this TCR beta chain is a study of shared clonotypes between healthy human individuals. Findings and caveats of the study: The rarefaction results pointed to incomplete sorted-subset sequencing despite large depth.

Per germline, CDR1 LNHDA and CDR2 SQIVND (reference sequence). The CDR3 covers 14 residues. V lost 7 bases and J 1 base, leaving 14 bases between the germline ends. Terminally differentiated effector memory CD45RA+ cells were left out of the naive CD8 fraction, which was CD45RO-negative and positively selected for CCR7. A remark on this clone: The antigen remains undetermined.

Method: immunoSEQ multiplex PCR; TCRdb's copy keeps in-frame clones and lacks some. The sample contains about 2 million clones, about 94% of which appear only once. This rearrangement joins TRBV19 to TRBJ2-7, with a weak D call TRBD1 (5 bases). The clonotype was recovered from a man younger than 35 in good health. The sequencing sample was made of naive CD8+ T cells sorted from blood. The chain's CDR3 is CASTMGPPSYEQYF. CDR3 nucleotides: TGTGCCAGTACCATGGGGCCGCCATCCTACGAGCAGTACTTC.